The rows below give T cell receptor beta chains drawn from one sample of a study of blood T cell repertoires in COVID-19. This table comes from immunoSEQ multiplex PCR, and its TCRdb copy is limited to in-frame clones, with some not included. The table lists tens of thousands of clones, over 75% of them singletons. Sequenced sample: peripheral blood. Receptors originate from a woman aged 55 to 70 with COVID-19, enrolled during active disease. Both conserved end residues are part of each CDR3. The D gene is left open where the match is weak. Size tells how often a clone was seen (once, few, many) or the class of an expanded clone, and some rows leave it out.

cdr3_nt	cdr3_aa	v_call	j_call	clone_size	d_call
TGTGCCAGCAGCTCTCCCGACAGGGGAAATCAGCCCCAGCATTTT	CASSSPDRGNQPQHF	TRBV7-2	TRBJ1-5	once	TRBD1
TGTGCCAGCAGCCAAGACCAGAAAGGCTACACCTTC	CASSQDQKGYTF	TRBV3-1/TRBV3-2	TRBJ1-2	.	.
TGTGCCAGCAGCGCAACCGGGACTAGCGGCTCCTACGAGCAGTACTTC	CASSATGTSGSYEQYF	TRBV9	TRBJ2-7	.	TRBD2
TGCGCCAGCAGCGTAGCGGGATTGGACTACGAGCAGTACTTC	CASSVAGLDYEQYF	TRBV5-1	TRBJ2-7	.	TRBD2
TGCGCCAGCAGCCAAGAGTGGATAGCGGGAGGGTTAAGCTCCTACAATGAGCAGTTCTTC	CASSQEWIAGGLSSYNEQFF	TRBV4-3	TRBJ2-1	.	TRBD2
TGTGCCAGCAGCTTGCGCCCCGGGACAGGGGGCACCGGGGAGCTGTTTTTT	CASSLRPGTGGTGELFF	TRBV7-3	TRBJ2-2	once	TRBD1
TGTGCCATCAGTGAGGGGGCAGAGACCCAGTACTTC	CAISEGAETQYF	TRBV10-3	TRBJ2-5	once	.
TGTGCCAGCAGTTTCAGGACAGGTAGGACTGAAGCTTTCTTT	CASSFRTGRTEAFF	TRBV28	TRBJ1-1	once	TRBD1
TGTGCCAGCAGTTACTCGGGACAGGGGGCCTACAATGAGCAGTTCTTC	CASSYSGQGAYNEQFF	TRBV6-6	TRBJ2-1	.	TRBD1
TGTGCCAGCAGCCGGACTAGCGAAGAGACCCAGTACTTC	CASSRTSEETQYF	TRBV7-2	TRBJ2-5	.	TRBD2
TGTGCCAGCAGTTCGACAGGGAACTATGGCTACACCTTC	CASSSTGNYGYTF	TRBV12-3/TRBV12-4	TRBJ1-2	.	TRBD1
TGTGCCAGCAGTTCCGGACAGCGTGGCTACACCTTC	CASSSGQRGYTF	TRBV28	TRBJ1-2	.	.
TGTGCCAGCAGTTTCGGACTAGCGCGGACCGGGGAGCTGTTTTTT	CASSFGLARTGELFF	TRBV6-2/TRBV6-3	TRBJ2-2	.	TRBD2
TGTGCCAGCAGCGTAGGTACTAGCGGGAACTACGAGCAGTACTTC	CASSVGTSGNYEQYF	TRBV9	TRBJ2-7	.	TRBD2
TGTGCCAGCAGCGTAAGAGTTGGGCAGAGCTCCTACAATGAGCAGTTCTTC	CASSVRVGQSSYNEQFF	TRBV9	TRBJ2-1	.	.
TGTGCCAGCAGCCAAGATTCCGGGGAGTATTCACCCCTCCACTTT	CASSQDSGEYSPLHF	TRBV14	TRBJ1-6	.	.
TGTGCCAGCAGTGAATGGTGGCAGGCGAGCTCCTACGAGCAGTACTTC	CASSEWWQASSYEQYF	TRBV6-1	TRBJ2-7	.	.
TGTGCCAGCTCCCCGGACTCTGTAGATACGCAGTATTTT	CASSPDSVDTQYF	TRBV18	TRBJ2-3	.	.
TGTGCCAGCAGCCTCCGCAGCGGGTATATCCATGAGCAGTTCTTC	CASSLRSGYIHEQFF	TRBV11-2	TRBJ2-1	.	.
TGTGCCAGCAGTATTCCGGGACTTATCACAGATACGCAGTATTTT	CASSIPGLITDTQYF	TRBV28	TRBJ2-3	few	.
TGTGCCAGCAGCGCCGGACAACTCGAAGAGCTGTTTTTT	CASSAGQLEELFF	TRBV9	TRBJ2-2	.	.
TGTGCCAGCAGCCATTCCGGGACAGGGTCTAATGAAAAACTGTTTTTT	CASSHSGTGSNEKLFF	TRBV7-9	TRBJ1-4	.	TRBD1